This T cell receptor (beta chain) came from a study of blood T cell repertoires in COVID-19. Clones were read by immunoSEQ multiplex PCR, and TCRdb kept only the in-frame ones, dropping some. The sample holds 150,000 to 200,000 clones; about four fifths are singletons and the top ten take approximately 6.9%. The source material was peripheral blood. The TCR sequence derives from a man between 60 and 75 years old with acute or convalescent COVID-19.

In nucleotides, the CDR3 is TGTGCCAGCAGCTTACTACAGTACGAGCAGTACTTC. Its protein is CASSLLQYEQYF. This chain links TRBV7-9 with TRBJ2-7, with D uncertain. Germline V lookup: CDR1 SEHNR, CDR2 FQNEAQ (reference sequence). V was trimmed by 2 bases and J by 4 bases, leaving 6 bases between them. This CDR3 has 12 residues.